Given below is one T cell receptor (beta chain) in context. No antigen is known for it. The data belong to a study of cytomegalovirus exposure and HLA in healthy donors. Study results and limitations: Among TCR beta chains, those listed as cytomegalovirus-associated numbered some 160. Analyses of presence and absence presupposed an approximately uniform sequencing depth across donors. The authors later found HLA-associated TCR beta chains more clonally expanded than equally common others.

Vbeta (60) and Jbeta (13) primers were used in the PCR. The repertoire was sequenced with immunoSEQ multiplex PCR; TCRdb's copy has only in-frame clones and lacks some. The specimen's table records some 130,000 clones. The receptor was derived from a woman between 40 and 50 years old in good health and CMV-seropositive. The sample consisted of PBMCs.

This CDR3 reads CASSITGVNTGELFF. The CDR3 region has the DNA TGTGCCAGTAGTATAACAGGGGTGAACACCGGGGAGCTGTTTTTT. The chain joins TRBV19 to TRBJ2-2, with 7 bases that match TRBD1. The germline CDR1 and CDR2 sequences are LNHDA and SQIVND (reference sequence). V shed 2 bases, J shed 1 base, and the junction held 1 base outside the gene matches. This CDR3 has 15 amino acids. Together with reference TRBV19 and TRBJ2-2, the CDR3 gives the full variable domain: DGGITQSPKYLFRKEGQNVTLSCEQNLNHDAMYWYRQDPGQGLRLIYYSQIVNDFQKGDIAEGYSVSREKKESFPLTVTSAQKNPTAFYLCASSITGVNTGELFFGEGSRLTVL.